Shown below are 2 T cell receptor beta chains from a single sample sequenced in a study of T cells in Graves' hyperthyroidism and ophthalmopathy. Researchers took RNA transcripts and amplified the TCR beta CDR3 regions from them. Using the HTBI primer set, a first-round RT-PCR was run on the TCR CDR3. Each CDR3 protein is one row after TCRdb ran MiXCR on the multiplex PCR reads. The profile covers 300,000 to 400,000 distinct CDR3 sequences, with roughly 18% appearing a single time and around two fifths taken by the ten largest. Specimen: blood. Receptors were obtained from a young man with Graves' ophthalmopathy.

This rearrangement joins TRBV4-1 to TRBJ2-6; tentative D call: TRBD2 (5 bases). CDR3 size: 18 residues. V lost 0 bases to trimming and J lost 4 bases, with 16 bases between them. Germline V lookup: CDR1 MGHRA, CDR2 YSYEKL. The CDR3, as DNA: TGCGCCAGCAGCCAAGAACCGGGATTGGCGTCCGGGGCCAACGTCCTGACTTTC. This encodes CASSQEPGLASGANVLTF.

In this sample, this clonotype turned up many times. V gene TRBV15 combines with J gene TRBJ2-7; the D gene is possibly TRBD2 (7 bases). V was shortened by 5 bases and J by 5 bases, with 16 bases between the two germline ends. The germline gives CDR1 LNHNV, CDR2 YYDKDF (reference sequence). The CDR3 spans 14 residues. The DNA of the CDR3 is TGTGCCACCAGCCCCCGGCGGGGGCCCAACGAGCAGTACTTC. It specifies CATSPRRGPNEQYF.